A selection of T cell receptor beta chains follows, all from one sample in a study of shared clonotypes between healthy human individuals. Repertoires were generated with immunoSEQ multiplex PCR, while TCRdb's copy carries only in-frame clones and drops some. Among about 490,000 clones listed, around 73% were seen once. Sequencing was performed on PBMCs. The origin of the receptors is a woman aged 40 to 55 in good health. Some clones in this sample may be carry-over from other donors' samples. Each CDR3 is given with its conserved first and last residue. The D gene is left open where the match is weak. Clone size appears in some rows only: once, few, many, or a class for an expanded clone.

clone size	V gene	D gene	J gene	CDR3 DNA	CDR3 protein
once	TRBV7-9	TRBD2	TRBJ2-1	TGTGCCAGCAGCTTGACTAGCTTTGAGCAGTTCTTC	CASSLTSFEQFF
-	TRBV5-6	TRBD2	TRBJ2-3	TGTGCCAGCAGCGCGCTAGCGGGACTCACAGATACGCAGTATTTT	CASSALAGLTDTQYF
-	TRBV7-9	TRBD2	TRBJ2-5	TGTGCCAGCAGCCCCCAGGGACTAGCAGAGACCCAGTACTTC	CASSPQGLAETQYF
-	TRBV29-1	TRBD2	TRBJ2-3	TGCAGCCCCCTTGGGGGGGAGAATTGTGGCACAGATACGCAGTATTTT	CSPLGGENCGTDTQYF
-	TRBV27	-	TRBJ2-1	TGTGCCAGCAGTTGGCTAAGCTCCTACAATGAGCAGTTCTTC	CASSWLSSYNEQFF
-	TRBV28	-	TRBJ1-5	TGTGCCAGCAGTTTAGTGACAGGCAATCAGCCCCAGCATTTT	CASSLVTGNQPQHF
few	TRBV7-2	-	TRBJ1-2	TGTGCCAGCAGCTTACCAACCGTCCATGGCTACACCTTC	CASSLPTVHGYTF
-	TRBV4-1	TRBD2	TRBJ2-7	TGCGCCAGCAGCCAAAGTAGCGGGAGGTACGAGCAGTACTTC	CASSQSSGRYEQYF
-	TRBV29-1	TRBD2	TRBJ2-5	TGCAGCACAGGCCTTAGCGGGAGTTACGGAGAGACCCAGTACTTC	CSTGLSGSYGETQYF
once	TRBV7-6	-	TRBJ2-1	TGTGCCAGCAGCTTTAGGGGGAATGAGCAGTTCTTC	CASSFRGNEQFF
-	TRBV4-2	TRBD1	TRBJ1-2	TGTGCCAGCAGCCAAGGGACAGGGGGCCGGGATGGCTACACCTTC	CASSQGTGGRDGYTF
once	TRBV4-2	-	TRBJ2-4	TGTGCCAGCAGCCAAGAGCCACTAGCCAAAAACATTCAGTACTTC	CASSQEPLAKNIQYF
-	TRBV4-2	-	TRBJ2-7	TGTGCCAGCAGCCAAGAAGCCCAAGGCGGAGAGCAGTACTTC	CASSQEAQGGEQYF
-	TRBV5-5	-	TRBJ1-4	TGTGCCAGCAGCTCATGGGCCGCTAATGAAAAACTGTTTTTT	CASSSWAANEKLFF